This T cell receptor (beta chain) was identified during a study of cytomegalovirus exposure and HLA in healthy donors. This table comes from immunoSEQ multiplex PCR, and its TCRdb copy is limited to in-frame clones, with some not included. Of roughly 140,000 clones listed, around 90% were seen once; the top ten hold around 3.4%. Trimming cost V 3 bases and J 5 bases, with 14 bases left between them. The germline V gene has CDR1 LGHNA and CDR2 YNFKEQ. This CDR3 spans 15 amino acids. Points from the study as a whole: Reportedly, diagnosis of cytomegalovirus status by the classifier showed high specificity and sensitivity. In the 130 or so validation repertoires, just under 95% of cluster scores exceeded 0, per a later analysis.

This clone turned up a few times. The antigen remains undetermined. Sequencing was performed on PBMCs. The chain links TRBV4-2 to TRBJ1-5, with D unresolved. The TCR originated in a woman aged 18 to 35 in good health and CMV-seropositive. The CDR3 coding sequence is TGTGCCAGCAGCCACCGGCCGGGATGGGATCAGCCCCAGCATTTT. Protein product: CASSHRPGWDQPQHF.